Below are 28 T cell receptor beta chains sequenced from a single sample in a study of CD8 T cells in ankylosing spondylitis. TCRdb redid the calling of the 5' RACE reads with MiXCR, one entry per CDR3 protein. The table records 150,000 to 200,000 distinct CDR3 sequences, 15% to 20% of them present only once. The specimen sequenced was blood, either unsorted or a sorted T cell fraction (not recorded which). These receptors all come from a male donor with ankylosing spondylitis or in good health (not recorded which).

This clonotype has at least ten counts. The chain couples TRBV12-3 or TRBV12-4 to TRBJ1-1; tentatively, D is TRBD1 (5 bases). The germline V and J ends were trimmed by 3 bases and 0 bases, with 14 bases remaining between them. This CDR3 is 16 amino acids long. The CDR3 nucleotides read TGTGCCAGCAGTTTTGCGGCAGGGAGATTGAACACTGAAGCTTTCTTT. Translating gives CASSFAAGRLNTEAFF.

The chain joins TRBV2 to TRBJ2-2, with D perhaps given as TRBD1 or TRBD2 (6 bases each). The CDR3 totals 15 residues. V lost 6 bases, J lost 6 bases, and 17 bases lay in between. Germline CDR1 reads SNHLY; CDR2 reads FYNNEI. CDR3 coding DNA: TGTGCCAGCAGCTTGTTGGGGGGCGCCGCCGGGGAGCTGTTTTTT. Translation gives CASSLLGGAAGELFF. The full variable domain, in which reference TRBV2 and TRBJ2-2 provide the parts outside the CDR3, is EPEVTQTPSHQVTQMGQEVILRCVPISNHLYFYWYRQILGQKVEFLVSFYNNEISEKSEIFDDQFSVERPDGSNFTLKIRSTKLEDSAMYFCASSLLGGAAGELFFGEGSRLTVL.

The chain recombines TRBV12-3 or TRBV12-4 with TRBJ1-1; 9 nucleotides match TRBD1. The CDR3 is made up of 15 amino acids. V lost 5 bases to trimming and J lost 1 base; unmatched junction nucleotides: 5. The CDR3 here is CASSRRTGANTEAFF. The CDR3 DNA reads as TGTGCCAGCAGTAGAAGGACAGGGGCGAACACTGAAGCTTTCTTT.

The chain has TRBV28 and TRBJ1-1; no clear D. CDR3 length: 12 residues. Germline assignment: CDR1 MDHEN and CDR2 SYDVKM. The germline V and J ends were trimmed by 6 bases and 8 bases, with 13 bases remaining between them. The DNA of the CDR3 is TGTGCCAGCAGGACGACAAGAAGAGAAGCTTTCTTT. Residues: CASRTTRREAFF.

This clonotype was found many times. J is TRBJ2-1 and V is TRBV24-1; D may be TRBD1 or TRBD2 (5 bases each). Trimming removed 2 bases from V and 4 bases from J, with 14 bases in between. The CDR3 has 16 residues. CDR1 is KGHDR, CDR2 SFDVKD, per germline. DNA for the CDR3: TGTGCCACCAGTGATTCCGGGACCCACCGGTACAATGAGCAGTTCTTC. The encoded protein is CATSDSGTHRYNEQFF.

By share of the sample, this clonotype is medium-sized. The chain carries TRBV20-1 and TRBJ2-3; 13 bases are a match to TRBD2. The CDR3 loop spans 15 amino acids. The V gene's germline CDR1 is DFQATT and CDR2 SNEGSKA (reference sequence). Trimming removed 2 bases from V and 4 bases from J; junction bases left unmatched: 3. CDR3 sequence (DNA): TGCAGTGCTAGAAGACTAGCGGGAGGTCCAGATACGCAGTATTTT. This codes for CSARRLAGGPDTQYF.

This clonotype showed up just a few times. The V gene is TRBV6-1, the J gene TRBJ2-7; D assignment may be TRBD1 or TRBD2 (5 bases each). Trimming stripped 5 bases from V and 5 bases from J, with 13 bases between. The CDR3 has 13 residues. Germline V gene sequence: CDR1 MNHNS, CDR2 SASEGT. This chain's CDR3 is CASSPFRGDEQYF. DNA of the CDR3: TGTGCCAGCAGTCCCTTTAGGGGAGACGAGCAGTACTTC.

This clonotype was detected ten times or more. The gene calls are TRBV4-2 and TRBJ2-5, with 8 bases identical to TRBD2. V trimming: 1 base; J trimming: 5 bases; junction bases outside the gene matches: 6. CDR1 LGHNA and CDR2 YNFKEQ come from the germline V gene. This CDR3 comprises 15 residues. This chain's CDR3 is CASSQGAGVAETQYF. The CDR3 nucleotides are TGTGCCAGCAGCCAAGGAGCGGGAGTCGCCGAGACCCAGTACTTC.

This clonotype was seen only a few times. V and J are TRBV5-1 and TRBJ2-2; TRBD2 agrees at 9 bases. Germline-derived CDR1 and CDR2 are SGHRS and YFSETQ. Trimming took 0 bases from V and 3 from J; bases not matched to a gene: 12. CDR3 length: 19 amino acids. The CDR3 spells CASSLGGGASGTDTGELFF. The CDR3 DNA is TGCGCCAGCAGCTTGGGAGGAGGGGCTAGCGGGACGGACACCGGGGAGCTGTTTTTT.

This clonotype was counted at least ten times. The CDR3 reads CASSLGGGSSYNEQFF. DNA of the CDR3: TGTGCCAGCAGTTTAGGAGGGGGGAGCTCCTACAATGAGCAGTTCTTC. This chain connects TRBV12-3 or TRBV12-4 to TRBJ2-1; D tentatively reads TRBD1 or TRBD2 (6 bases each). The length of the CDR3 is 16 residues. Trimming took 1 base from V and 0 from J, leaving 10 bases between them.

This clonotype was observed a handful of times. The rearrangement links TRBV6-5 to TRBJ1-4, with D perhaps matching TRBD1 (6 bases). The CDR3 loop spans 16 amino acids. The germline gives CDR1 MNHEY, CDR2 SVGAGI. V lost 0 bases, J lost 7 bases, and 15 bases lay in between. The CDR3 region is CASSYSGGPTAEKLFF. The CDR3 region has the DNA TGTGCCAGCAGTTACTCGGGGGGGCCCACCGCTGAAAAACTGTTTTTT.

This clonotype was seen a few times. The J gene is TRBJ2-7, the V gene TRBV19; 8 nucleotides match TRBD2. V dropped 5 bases and J dropped 0; count of bases not matched to a gene: 3. This CDR3 is built from 14 residues. Germline CDR1 and CDR2: LNHDA and SQIVND (reference sequence). The CDR3 DNA follows: TGTGCCAGTAGTTACAGCGGGAGCTCCTACGAGCAGTACTTC. It yields the protein CASSYSGSSYEQYF.

This clonotype has a count of ten or more. This chain links TRBV29-1 with TRBJ2-5; no definite D call. The CDR3 is made up of 11 amino acids. Germline values: CDR1 SQVTM, CDR2 ANQGSEA. The V gene lost 4 bases and the J gene lost 3 bases, with 6 bases spanning the gap. In DNA, the CDR3 is TGCAGCGTTGTGGCAGAAGAGACCCAGTACTTC. This translates into CSVVAEETQYF.

The chain couples TRBV6-5 to TRBJ1-5; tentative D call: TRBD1 (6 bases). There are 15 residues in the CDR3. V was clipped by 5 bases and J by 5 bases, with 16 bases between them. Germline assignment: CDR1 MNHEY and CDR2 SVGAGI. The CDR3, as DNA: TGTGCCAGCAGTCCAGCCGGGGGCCTGCATCAGCCCCAGCATTTT. Its protein is CASSPAGGLHQPQHF.

At least ten counts were recorded for this clonotype. The chain recombines TRBV27 with TRBJ1-1, with a weak D call TRBD1 (6 bases). There are 20 residues in the CDR3. The V end was cut by 6 bases, the J end by 0 bases, with 29 bases between. Germline V gene lookup returns CDR1 MNHEY and CDR2 SMNVEV (reference sequence). The CDR3 protein is CASRQVGRGVLRDMNTEAFF. In DNA form, the CDR3 reads TGTGCCAGCAGACAGGTCGGTCGCGGGGTACTCAGGGACATGAACACTGAAGCTTTCTTT.

The genes are TRBV20-1 and TRBJ2-7, with TRBD1 identical over 9 bases. J gave up 3 bases and V 4 bases, and 7 bases lay outside the gene matches. Germline values: CDR1 DFQATT, CDR2 SNEGSKA (reference sequence). The CDR3 totals 14 residues. As DNA, the CDR3 is TGCAGTGCTACTTTACAGGACAGGGGCTACGAGCAGTACTTC. Protein: CSATLQDRGYEQYF.

This clonotype was detected only a few times. The chain has TRBV6-5 and TRBJ2-4; a weak D match, TRBD2 (7 bases). V lost 0 bases to trimming and J lost 13 bases, with 13 bases between them. Germline assignment: CDR1 MNHEY and CDR2 SVGAGI. The CDR3 loop spans 13 amino acids. CDR3 DNA: TGTGCCAGCAGTTACTCGAACGCGGGGGCGCAGTACTTC. Protein: CASSYSNAGAQYF.

In this sample, this clonotype turned up many times. The chain recombines TRBV20-1 with TRBJ2-1, with 9 nucleotides matching TRBD2. Germline V gives CDR1 DFQATT, CDR2 SNEGSKA (reference sequence). The CDR3 has 13 amino acids. V dropped 8 bases and J dropped 7; count of bases not matched to a gene: 9. CDR3 amino acids: CSPSPGLANEQFF. The DNA for the CDR3 is TGCAGTCCCTCGCCGGGACTAGCTAATGAGCAGTTCTTC.

The chain carries TRBV28 and TRBJ2-4; tentatively, D is TRBD1 (6 bases). V lost 3 bases to trimming and J lost 3 bases, with 18 bases between them. This CDR3 region has 17 residues. In germline, CDR1 is MDHEN, CDR2 SYDVKM. The CDR3 sequence is CASSFFIQGSGKNIQYF. CDR3 DNA: TGTGCCAGCAGTTTCTTTATCCAGGGGTCGGGCAAAAACATTCAGTACTTC.

This clonotype was recorded many times. This chain connects TRBV28 to TRBJ1-5; TRBD1 might be the D (5 bases). V gave up 7 bases and J gave up 7 bases, with 17 bases separating them. Germline loops: CDR1 MDHEN, CDR2 SYDVKM. CDR3 length equals 14 residues. CDR3 nucleotides: TGTGCCAGCATTCGGGTGGGGGGTTTGCAGCCCCAGCATTTT. It is translated as CASIRVGGLQPQHF.

Of note for this clonotype: A much larger clone differs from this one at a single base, so this may be a read error. This sequence joins TRBV20-1 and TRBJ2-7; 9 bases are a match to TRBD2. With 5 bases clipped from V and 2 bases from J, the junction kept 7 bases outside the gene matches. The CDR3 totals 14 residues. CDR1 and CDR2 (germline): DFQATT, SNEGSKA (reference sequence). The CDR3, as DNA: TGCAGTGCTCCTGGGACTAGCAGGACCTACGAGCAGTACTTC. This sequence encodes CSAPGTSRTYEQYF.

This clonotype has at least ten counts. This chain joins TRBV5-1 and TRBJ1-5; D gene uncertain. The CDR3 has 13 amino acids. V was trimmed by 5 bases and J by 3 bases, leaving 9 bases between them. CDR1 and CDR2 (germline): SGHRS, YFSETQ. The CDR3 sequence is CASRQNYNQPQHF. CDR3 bases: TGCGCCAGCAGACAAAATTACAATCAGCCCCAGCATTTT.

This clonotype was seen many times. The V and J genes are TRBV5-1 and TRBJ1-4; D remains unclear. In germline, CDR1 is SGHRS, CDR2 YFSETQ. The CDR3 is made up of 13 amino acids. Trimming removed 0 bases at V and 4 bases at J, with 4 bases between. CDR3 DNA: TGCGCCAGCAGCTTGGCCGATAATGAAAAACTGTTTTTT. This encodes CASSLADNEKLFF.

This clonotype was seen repeatedly, ten times or more. The V call is TRBV28, the J call TRBJ1-5; TRBD1 aligns across 8 bases. This CDR3 contains 16 residues. Germline trimming cut 9 bases from V and 3 bases from J; bases unmatched to any gene: 13. Germline assignment: CDR1 MDHEN and CDR2 SYDVKM. The CDR3 nucleotides are TGTGCCAGTTATCCGCCCCAGACAGGGGCCAATCAGCCCCAGCATTTT. It codes for CASYPPQTGANQPQHF.

The chain recombines TRBV29-1 with TRBJ2-1, with D maybe TRBD2 (5 bases). Germline V gives CDR1 SQVTM, CDR2 ANQGSEA. The CDR3 extends over 15 amino acids. Trimming removed 1 base from V and 3 bases from J, with 13 bases in between. The CDR3 DNA reads as TGCAGCGTTGAAGCACTAGTGGGCTACTACAATGAGCAGTTCTTC. It specifies CSVEALVGYYNEQFF.

Ten or more counts support this clonotype. The chain uses TRBV6-1 and TRBJ1-6; TRBD1 agrees at 8 bases. V lost 5 bases, J lost 6 bases, and 9 bases stayed unmatched. The CDR3 sequence is 16 residues long. Germline assignment: CDR1 MNHNS and CDR2 SASEGT. The CDR3 sequence is CASSPRQGMGNSPLHF. The DNA of the CDR3 is TGTGCCAGCAGTCCCCGACAGGGGATGGGTAATTCACCCCTCCACTTT.

The CDR3 here is CASSPIGQARYQPQHF. The CDR3 DNA reads TGTGCCAGCAGCCCAATCGGACAGGCGAGGTATCAGCCCCAGCATTTT. V gene TRBV27 combines with J gene TRBJ1-5; 7 nucleotides agree with TRBD1. V was clipped by 6 bases and J by 5 bases; unmatched bases: 13. Germline V gene data show CDR1 as MNHEY and CDR2 as SMNVEV (reference sequence). There are 16 residues in the CDR3.

This clonotype was picked up many times. The CDR3 loop is CSAIPQGARLYYGYTF. DNA of the CDR3: TGCAGTGCTATTCCCCAGGGGGCGCGGCTGTACTATGGCTACACCTTC. This sequence joins TRBV20-1 and TRBJ1-2; 8 bases fit TRBD1. Per germline, CDR1 DFQATT and CDR2 SNEGSKA (reference sequence). This CDR3 is built from 16 residues. The J segment lost 3 bases and the V segment lost 4 bases, leaving 13 bases of the junction unmatched.